This T cell receptor beta chain was identified in a study of cytomegalovirus exposure and HLA in healthy donors. CDR3 size: 14 residues. Trimming pared 8 bases from V and 5 bases from J, leaving 16 bases between. CDR1 and CDR2 (germline): SEHNR, FQNEAQ (reference sequence). PCR used 60 Vbeta primers and 13 Jbeta primers. This table comes from immunoSEQ multiplex PCR, and its TCRdb copy is limited to in-frame clones, with some not included. The table lists approximately 150,000 clones, approximately 82% of them singletons. Study-wide findings and caveats: There were some V segments, including TRBV6-2 and TRBV6-3, excluded as indistinguishable. Analyses of presence/absence relied on an assumption of roughly uniform sequencing depth across donors.

A note on this clone: Its cognate antigen is unknown.

The source of this sequence is a woman aged 40 to 50 in good health and CMV-seronegative. The V call is TRBV7-9, the J call TRBJ2-1, with D tentatively TRBD1 (6 bases). Sequencing was done on a sample of PBMCs. The CDR3 nucleotides read TGTGCCAGCGCGAGGCCGGGGACACACAATGAGCAGTTCTTC. As protein: CASARPGTHNEQFF.